Described below is a single T cell receptor (beta chain) sequence and its context. Original handling: Reference gene primer amplification in the assay estimated nucleated cell counts. Here immunoSEQ multiplex PCR was the method, and the copy in TCRdb shows in-frame clones only, minus some. V and J calls and clone size are as listed in that table; D and trimming were resolved from the DNA. The sample includes 98,000 or so clones, about two thirds of them seen just once. The data derive from a study of blood T cell repertoires in COVID-19. Study in general: The United States, Italy and Spain were the sources of the acute and convalescent COVID-19 samples. The analysed material was cDNA or gDNA that came from T cells, B-cell-depleted T cells, or PBMCs.

The CDR3 is 16 amino acids. Germline V lookup: CDR1 SGHAT, CDR2 FQNNGV. V lost 7 bases, J lost 0 bases, and 9 bases stayed unmatched. Sequences were obtained from peripheral blood. The chain combines TRBV11-2 with TRBJ2-3, with 8 bases fitting TRBD2. The receptor was isolated from a woman between 40 and 50 years old with acute or convalescent COVID-19. DNA for the CDR3: TGTGCCAGCACCTATAGCGGGGTTTATAGCACAGATACGCAGTATTTT. Its translation is CASTYSGVYSTDTQYF.